This T cell receptor (beta chain) was found in a study of T cell changes during pregnancy in multiple sclerosis. Germline-derived CDR1 and CDR2 are LNHDA and SQIVND (reference sequence). The CDR3 totals 14 residues. V was pared by 4 bases and J by 5 bases, with 14 bases between. Only in-frame clones appear in the TCRdb table, and some are missing; sequencing was by immunoSEQ multiplex PCR. The data hold around 57,000 clones, with roughly nine tenths observed a single time. Sequences were derived from peripheral blood, sampled in the first trimester of pregnancy. The source of this sequence is a female donor with multiple sclerosis, enrolled in a pregnancy study. This sequence joins TRBV19 and TRBJ1-1; no clear D gene. DNA for the CDR3: TGTGCCAGTAGTAAAACAGATCACGAGACTGAAGCTTTCTTT. Its translation: CASSKTDHETEAFF.